These 26 T cell receptor beta chains were sequenced from one sample in a study of response to subunit inactivated influenza vaccine. TCRdb processed the RT-PCR reads anew with MiXCR; each CDR3 protein has one entry. In the table there are hundreds of thousands of distinct CDR3 sequences, approximately 13% of which are singletons. The sample was PBMCs from blood, taken 14 to 15 days before vaccination. Receptors were obtained from a man in his fifties who received an inactivated influenza vaccine.

This clonotype occurred a few times. The CDR3 here is CASRLSGGANTGELFF. The CDR3 bases are TGTGCCAGCAGACTTAGCGGGGGCGCGAACACCGGGGAGCTGTTTTTT. The chain recombines TRBV7-2 with TRBJ2-2; 9 nucleotides match TRBD2. J gave up 0 bases and V 6 bases, and 5 bases lay outside the gene matches. The CDR3 totals 16 residues. CDR1 SGHTA and CDR2 FQGNSA come from the germline V gene.

This clonotype showed up just a few times. The V and J genes are TRBV3-1 and TRBJ1-1; D is perhaps TRBD1 (6 bases). CDR1 is LGHDT and CDR2 is YNNKEL in the germline V gene (reference sequence). This CDR3 is 15 amino acids long. Trimming shortened V by 3 bases and J by 1 base, and 12 bases separated the two germline ends. The CDR3 sequence is CASSHTGSRNTEAFF. CDR3 coding DNA: TGTGCCAGCAGCCACACAGGGTCCAGGAACACTGAAGCTTTCTTT.

V usage is TRBV5-1 and J usage is TRBJ2-1, with 7 bases fitting TRBD1. Germline CDR1 and CDR2: SGHRS and YFSETQ. Germline trimming cut 4 bases from V and 1 base from J; bases unmatched to any gene: 5. The CDR3 length is 15 residues. In nucleotides, the CDR3 is TGCGCCAGCAGCGTAACAGGGGAGTCCTACAATGAGCAGTTCTTC. Its translation is CASSVTGESYNEQFF.

There are a few counts of this clonotype. J is TRBJ2-1 and V is TRBV25-1, with 9 bases that match TRBD2. The length of the CDR3 is 16 residues. Germline values: CDR1 MGHDK, CDR2 SYGVNS. V gave up 3 bases and J gave up 0 bases; unmatched junction bases: 3. The CDR3 spells CASSDPSGTSYNEQFF. The CDR3 DNA follows: TGTGCCAGCAGTGACCCTAGCGGGACCTCCTACAATGAGCAGTTCTTC.

The sample holds a few counts of this clonotype. The V call is TRBV6-1, the J call TRBJ1-4; D is unresolved. CDR3 length: 14 amino acids. V lost 6 bases and J lost 6, with 14 bases in between. Germline loops: CDR1 MNHNS, CDR2 SASEGT. For the CDR3, the DNA is TGTGCCAGCAGACCCTGGGCAGGATATGAAAAACTGTTTTTT. Protein sequence: CASRPWAGYEKLFF.

This clonotype came up many times. V and J are TRBV12-3 or TRBV12-4 and TRBJ1-2, with D perhaps TRBD1 (5 bases). Trimming cost V 1 base and J 2 bases, with 8 bases left between them. The CDR3 extends over 14 amino acids. CDR3 region: CASSLGGMNYGYTF. CDR3 bases: TGTGCCAGCAGTTTAGGGGGGATGAACTATGGCTACACCTTC.

The chain uses TRBV10-3 and TRBJ2-3; 9 bases match TRBD2. CDR1 is ENHRY and CDR2 is SYGVKD in the germline V gene. Trimming at V came to 3 bases and at J to 0 bases, leaving 10 bases not matched to a gene. This CDR3 is 18 amino acids long. The CDR3 DNA reads TGTGCCATCAGTGAAGGTAGCGGGAGTTTTGGTAGCACAGATACGCAGTATTTT. Its translation: CAISEGSGSFGSTDTQYF.

This clonotype has more than one count but fewer than ten. The chain uses TRBV28 and TRBJ2-7; D call uncertain. Trimming stripped 3 bases from V and 3 bases from J, with 15 bases between. This CDR3 contains 15 residues. Germline CDR1 MDHEN, CDR2 SYDVKM. In nucleotides, the CDR3 is TGTGCCAGCAGTTTTACCCAGGTTCCCAACTACGAGCAGTACTTC. This gives the protein CASSFTQVPNYEQYF.

This clonotype was counted at least ten times. This chain uses TRBV15 with TRBJ1-6; D may be TRBD1 (6 bases). The V gene's germline CDR1 is LNHNV and CDR2 YYDKDF (reference sequence). The CDR3 consists of 14 residues. V was clipped by 0 bases and J by 10 bases, with 10 bases between them. CDR3 sequence reads: CATSREQGNSPLHF. CDR3 nucleotides: TGTGCCACCAGCAGAGAACAGGGTAACTCACCCCTCCACTTT.

This clonotype has at least ten counts. V gene TRBV29-1 combines with J gene TRBJ2-1; TRBD1 agrees at 10 bases. Germline V gene sequence: CDR1 SQVTM, CDR2 ANQGSEA. V gave up 5 bases and J gave up 3 bases; unmatched junction bases: 1. This CDR3 contains 13 residues. The CDR3 is CSVRTGGYNEQFF. CDR3 sequence (DNA): TGCAGCGTTAGGACAGGGGGCTACAATGAGCAGTTCTTC.

This sequence joins TRBV11-1 and TRBJ2-7, with 12 positions matching TRBD1. The CDR3 runs 14 residues. The trim removed 3 bases at V and 5 bases at J, leaving 2 bases unmatched. Germline values: CDR1 SGHAT, CDR2 FQDESV (reference sequence). The CDR3 reads CASSFRDRGHEQYF. The CDR3 coding sequence is TGTGCCAGCAGCTTCCGGGACAGGGGGCACGAGCAGTACTTC.

This clonotype was counted a few times. V and J are TRBV12-3 or TRBV12-4 and TRBJ1-6, with a possible D match to TRBD1 (5 bases). CDR3 length: 15 amino acids. V was clipped by 5 bases and J by 4 bases, with 12 bases between them. The CDR3 DNA reads TGTGCCAGCAGTACCTTCGGGACTTATAATTCACCCCTCCACTTT. It codes for CASSTFGTYNSPLHF.

This clonotype occurred a few times. CDR3 region: CAKAVGTSGNEQFF. The DNA for the CDR3 is TGTGCCAAAGCAGTGGGGACTAGCGGGAATGAGCAGTTCTTC. J is TRBJ2-1 and V is TRBV6-1, with 12 bases that match TRBD2. CDR3 length: 14 residues. Germline V gene sequence: CDR1 MNHNS, CDR2 SASEGT. Germline trimming cut 10 bases from V and 7 bases from J; bases unmatched to any gene: 8.

The CDR3 coding sequence is TGTGCCAGCAGCCCCTATTCCGGGACAGGGGTTACCGGGGAGCTGTTTTTT. Residues: CASSPYSGTGVTGELFF. The chain has TRBV5-8 and TRBJ2-2; 10 bases map to TRBD1. The CDR3 is 17 amino acids. V lost 4 bases and J lost 5; bases outside the gene matches: 11. The germline V gene encodes CDR1 SGHTS and CDR2 YDEGEE.

This clonotype came up a few times. CDR3 coding DNA: TGTGCCAGCAGTGACACCGGGACTCCACATGAGCAGTTCTTC. This encodes CASSDTGTPHEQFF. The chain joins TRBV2 to TRBJ2-1; D is perhaps TRBD2 (6 bases). The germline V gene has CDR1 SNHLY and CDR2 FYNNEI. The CDR3 runs 14 residues. Trimming shortened V by 3 bases and J by 8 bases, and 14 bases separated the two germline ends.

This clonotype was seen repeatedly, ten times or more. The V call is TRBV18, the J call TRBJ1-5, with 8 bases lining up with TRBD1. This CDR3 spans 16 amino acids. Per germline, CDR1 KGHSH and CDR2 LQKENI. The V segment lost 2 bases and the J segment 2 bases; nucleotides outside the gene matches: 5. Written as DNA, the CDR3 is TGTGCCAGCTCACCAACAGGGACAGGTGGCAATCAGCCCCAGCATTTT. This sequence encodes CASSPTGTGGNQPQHF.

The CDR3 sequence: CAATGSDTQYF. In DNA, the CDR3 is TGTGCCGCTACAGGGTCCGATACGCAGTATTTT. This sequence joins TRBV10-3 and TRBJ2-3; perhaps TRBD1 as D (6 bases). Trimming shortened V by 11 bases and J by 6 bases, and 12 bases separated the two germline ends. Germline values: CDR1 ENHRY, CDR2 SYGVKD. This CDR3 is 11 amino acids long.

The chain combines TRBV5-1 with TRBJ2-1; the D is unclear. This CDR3 has 14 residues. Germline CDR1 reads SGHRS; CDR2 reads YFSETQ. The V end was cut by 0 bases, the J end by 8 bases, with 12 bases between. The CDR3 here is CASSLEPASYEQFF. The CDR3 DNA reads TGCGCCAGCAGCTTGGAGCCAGCTTCCTATGAGCAGTTCTTC.

V usage is TRBV20-1 and J usage is TRBJ2-6; possible D gene TRBD2, 7 bases. This CDR3 has 15 amino acids. With 7 bases removed from V and 1 base from J, the gap between germline ends came to 14 bases. Per germline, CDR1 DFQATT and CDR2 SNEGSKA (reference sequence). The CDR3 DNA reads as TGCAGTGGCGTGGGAGGGGGTTCTGGGGCCAACGTCCTGACTTTC. It encodes CSGVGGGSGANVLTF.

A few counts support this clonotype. The rearrangement joins TRBV5-1 to TRBJ2-1, with 10 bases aligning to TRBD2. With 5 bases clipped from V and 7 bases from J, the junction kept 9 bases outside the gene matches. The germline CDR1 and CDR2 sequences are SGHRS and YFSETQ. The CDR3 runs 15 residues. The CDR3 loop is CASSLPSGGWNEQFF. CDR3 DNA: TGCGCCAGCAGTCTCCCTAGCGGGGGCTGGAATGAGCAGTTCTTC.

This clonotype was seen at least ten times. The genes are TRBV5-5 and TRBJ2-1; a weak D match, TRBD1 (5 bases). This CDR3 is 15 amino acids long. V lost 0 bases and J 3 bases, leaving 10 bases between the germline ends. CDR1 and CDR2 from the germline V gene are SGHKS and YYEKEE (reference sequence). The CDR3 loop reads CASSLGQGYYNEQFF. The CDR3 DNA is TGTGCCAGCAGCTTGGGTCAGGGTTACTACAATGAGCAGTTCTTC. Full variable domain (remainder filled in from reference TRBV5-5 and TRBJ2-1): DAGVTQSPTHLIKTRGQQVTLRCSPISGHKSVSWYQQVLGQGPQFIFQYYEKEERGRGNFPDRFSARQFPNYSSELNVNALLLGDSALYLCASSLGQGYYNEQFFGPGTRLTVL.

The chain carries TRBV14 and TRBJ2-1; 10 nucleotides match TRBD2. V lost 4 bases, J lost 5 bases, and 11 bases stayed unmatched. In germline, CDR1 is SGHDN, CDR2 FVKESK. The CDR3 is 17 amino acids. The CDR3 nucleotides read TGTGCCAGCAGCCCCACCCCCGGGACTAGCGCCGACAATGAGCAGTTCTTC. Translation gives CASSPTPGTSADNEQFF. Combining the CDR3 with reference TRBV14 and TRBJ2-1 gives the whole variable domain EAGVTQFPSHSVIEKGQTVTLRCDPISGHDNLYWYRRVMGKEIKFLLHFVKESKQDESGMPNNRFLAERTGGTYSTLKVQPAELEDSGVYFCASSPTPGTSADNEQFFGPGTRLTVL.

The CDR3 DNA follows: TGTGCCAGCAGCGTAGTTGGACTAGCGGTAGATACGCAGTATTTT. Amino acids: CASSVVGLAVDTQYF. This chain joins TRBV9 and TRBJ2-3; 10 nucleotides align to TRBD2. The ends lost 0 bases at V and 5 bases at J; junction bases unmatched: 3. CDR1 is SGDLS and CDR2 is YYNGEE in the germline V gene. The CDR3 loop spans 15 amino acids.

The chain has TRBV4-3 and TRBJ2-1; tentatively, D is TRBD1 (5 bases). V lost 1 base and J 12 bases, leaving 13 bases between the germline ends. The CDR3 is made up of 13 amino acids. The germline CDR1 and CDR2 sequences are LGHNA and YSLEER. CDR3 DNA: TGCGCCAGCAGCCAAGCACCGAGGCAGGGGCAGTTCTTC. Its translation: CASSQAPRQGQFF.

This clonotype was seen more than once but under ten times. The chain is built from TRBV7-2 and TRBJ1-2; D may be TRBD1 (6 bases). Germline CDR1 SGHTA, CDR2 FQGNSA. Trimming shortened V by 5 bases and J by 4 bases, and 14 bases separated the two germline ends. CDR3 length: 14 residues. Here the CDR3 DNA reads TGTGCCAGCAGCCACGGTGGACAGTTCTATGGCTACACCTTC. It translates to CASSHGGQFYGYTF. Based on the CDR3 plus reference TRBV7-2 and TRBJ1-2, the full variable domain is GAGVSQSPSNKVTEKGKDVELRCDPISGHTALYWYRQSLGQGLEFLIYFQGNSAPDKSGLPSDRFSAERTGGSVSTLTIQRTQQEDSAVYLCASSHGGQFYGYTFGSGTRLTVV.

V is TRBV20-1 and J is TRBJ2-5; D ambiguous. There are 12 residues in the CDR3. CDR1 and CDR2 from the germline V gene are DFQATT and SNEGSKA (reference sequence). Trimming left V 1 base short and J 4 bases short, with 7 bases between. The CDR3 DNA reads as TGCAGTGCTAGAGGGCAGGCAGAGACCCAGTACTTC. Translation gives CSARGQAETQYF.